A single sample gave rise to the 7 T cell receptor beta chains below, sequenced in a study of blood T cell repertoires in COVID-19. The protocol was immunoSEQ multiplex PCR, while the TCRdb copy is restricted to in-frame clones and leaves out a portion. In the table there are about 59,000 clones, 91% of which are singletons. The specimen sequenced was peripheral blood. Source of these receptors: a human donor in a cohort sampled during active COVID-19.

CDR3 sequence (DNA): TGCGCCAGCAGCTTGACAGATTACAATGAGCAGTTCTTC. Translated: CASSLTDYNEQFF. V usage is TRBV10-2 and J usage is TRBJ2-1, with a weak D call TRBD1 (5 bases). V was clipped by 6 bases and J by 4 bases, with 10 bases between them. The CDR3 consists of 13 residues. CDR1 is WSHSY and CDR2 is SAAADI in the germline V gene.

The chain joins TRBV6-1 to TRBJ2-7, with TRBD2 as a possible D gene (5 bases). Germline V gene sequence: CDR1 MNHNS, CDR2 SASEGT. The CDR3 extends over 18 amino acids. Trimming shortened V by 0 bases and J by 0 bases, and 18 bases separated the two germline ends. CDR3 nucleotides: TGTGCCAGCAGTGAAGCGCCTAGCCGGGTTTTAAGCTCCTACGAGCAGTACTTC. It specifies CASSEAPSRVLSSYEQYF.

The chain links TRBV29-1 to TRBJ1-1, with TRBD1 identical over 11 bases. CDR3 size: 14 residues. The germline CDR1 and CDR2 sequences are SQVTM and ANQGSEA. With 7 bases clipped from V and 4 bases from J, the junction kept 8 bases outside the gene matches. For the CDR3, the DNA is TGCAGCGCTCGGACAGGGGGCCGGAGCACTGAAGCTTTCTTT. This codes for CSARTGGRSTEAFF.

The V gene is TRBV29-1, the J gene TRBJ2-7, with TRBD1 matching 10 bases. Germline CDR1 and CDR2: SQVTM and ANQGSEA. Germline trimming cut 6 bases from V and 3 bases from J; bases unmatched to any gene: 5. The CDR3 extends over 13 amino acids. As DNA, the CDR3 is TGCAGCGTAGCTCGGGACAGGGGCTACGAGCAGTACTTC. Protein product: CSVARDRGYEQYF.

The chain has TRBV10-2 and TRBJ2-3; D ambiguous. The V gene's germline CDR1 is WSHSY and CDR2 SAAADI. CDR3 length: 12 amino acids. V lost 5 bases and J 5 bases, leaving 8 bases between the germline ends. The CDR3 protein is CASSPVEDTQYF. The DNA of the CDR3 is TGCGCCAGCAGTCCGGTCGAAGATACGCAGTATTTT.

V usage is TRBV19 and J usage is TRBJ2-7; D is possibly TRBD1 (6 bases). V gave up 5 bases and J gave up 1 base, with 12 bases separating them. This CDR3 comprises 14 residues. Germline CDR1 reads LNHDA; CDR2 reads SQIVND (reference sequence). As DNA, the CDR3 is TGTGCCAGTAGTGTCAGGGGCCGGTCCTACGAGCAGTACTTC. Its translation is CASSVRGRSYEQYF.

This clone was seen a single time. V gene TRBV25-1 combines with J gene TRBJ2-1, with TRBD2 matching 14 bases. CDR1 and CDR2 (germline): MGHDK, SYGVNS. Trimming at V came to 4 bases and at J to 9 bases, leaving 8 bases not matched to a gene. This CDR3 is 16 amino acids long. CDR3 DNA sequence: TGTGCCAGCAGTGGAAGTCGGGGACTAGCGGGAGTTGAGCAGTTCTTC. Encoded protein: CASSGSRGLAGVEQFF.